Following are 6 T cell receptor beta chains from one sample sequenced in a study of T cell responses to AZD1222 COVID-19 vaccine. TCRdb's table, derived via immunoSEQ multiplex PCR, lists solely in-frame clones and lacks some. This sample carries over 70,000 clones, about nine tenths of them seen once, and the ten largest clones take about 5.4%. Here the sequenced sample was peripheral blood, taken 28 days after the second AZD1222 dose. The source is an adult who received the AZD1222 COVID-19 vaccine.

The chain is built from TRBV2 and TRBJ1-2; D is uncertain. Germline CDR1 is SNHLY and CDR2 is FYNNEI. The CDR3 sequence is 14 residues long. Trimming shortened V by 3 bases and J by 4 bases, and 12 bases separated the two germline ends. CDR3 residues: CASSDPRSSYGYTF. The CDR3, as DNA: TGTGCCAGCAGTGACCCTCGGTCGAGCTATGGCTACACCTTC.

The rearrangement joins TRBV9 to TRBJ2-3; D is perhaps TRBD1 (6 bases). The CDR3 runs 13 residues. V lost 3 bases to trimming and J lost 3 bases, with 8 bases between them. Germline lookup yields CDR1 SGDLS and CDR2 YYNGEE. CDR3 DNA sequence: TGTGCCAGCAGCGCCACAGGGACAGATACGCAGTATTTT. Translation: CASSATGTDTQYF.

CDR3 sequence (DNA): TGTGCCAGCAGACCCGACAGGGCGGCGAGGGCTGAAGCTTTCTTT. As protein: CASRPDRAARAEAFF. The chain employs TRBV28 and TRBJ1-1; TRBD1 aligns across 7 bases. The CDR3 is 15 amino acids. The junction had 13 bases not matched to a gene; V was cut back by 6 bases and J by 6 bases. Germline-derived CDR1 and CDR2 are MDHEN and SYDVKM.

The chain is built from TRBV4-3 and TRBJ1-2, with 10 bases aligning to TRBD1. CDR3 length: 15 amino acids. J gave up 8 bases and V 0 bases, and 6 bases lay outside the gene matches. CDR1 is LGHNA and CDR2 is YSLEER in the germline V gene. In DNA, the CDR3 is TGCGCCAGCAGCCAAGAAGGTGACAGGGGGCACGGCTACACCTTC. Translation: CASSQEGDRGHGYTF.

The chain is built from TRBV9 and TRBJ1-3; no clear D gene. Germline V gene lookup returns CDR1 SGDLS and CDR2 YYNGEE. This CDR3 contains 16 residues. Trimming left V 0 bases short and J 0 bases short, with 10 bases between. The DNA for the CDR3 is TGTGCCAGCAGCGTAGAGTCTTTGAGCTCTGGAAACACCATATATTTT. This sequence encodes CASSVESLSSGNTIYF.

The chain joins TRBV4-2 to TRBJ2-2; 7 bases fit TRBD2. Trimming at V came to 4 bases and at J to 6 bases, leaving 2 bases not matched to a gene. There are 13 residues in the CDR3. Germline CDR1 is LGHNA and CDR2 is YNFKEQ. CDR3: CASSPGGAGELFF. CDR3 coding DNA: TGTGCCAGCAGCCCGGGGGGTGCCGGGGAGCTGTTTTTT.